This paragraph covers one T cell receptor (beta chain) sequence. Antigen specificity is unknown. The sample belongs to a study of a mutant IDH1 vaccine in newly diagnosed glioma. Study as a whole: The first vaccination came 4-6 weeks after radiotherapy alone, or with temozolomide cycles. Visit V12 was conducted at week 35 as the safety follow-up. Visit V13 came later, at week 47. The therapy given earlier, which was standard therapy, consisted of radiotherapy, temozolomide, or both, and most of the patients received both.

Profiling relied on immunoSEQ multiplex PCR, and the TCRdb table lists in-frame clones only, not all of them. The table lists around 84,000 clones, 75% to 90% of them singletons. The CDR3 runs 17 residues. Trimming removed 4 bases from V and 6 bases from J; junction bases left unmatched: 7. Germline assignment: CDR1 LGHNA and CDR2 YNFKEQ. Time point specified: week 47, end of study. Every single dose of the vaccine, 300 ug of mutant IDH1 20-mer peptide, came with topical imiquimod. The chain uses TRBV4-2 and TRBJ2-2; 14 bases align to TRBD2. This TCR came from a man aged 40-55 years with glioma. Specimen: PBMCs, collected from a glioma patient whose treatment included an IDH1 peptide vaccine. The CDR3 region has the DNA TGTGCCAGCAGCCTCGGGACTAGCGGGGGAGGAGCCGGGGAGCTGTTTTTT. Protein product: CASSLGTSGGGAGELFF.